These 2 T cell receptor beta chains were all obtained from the same sample, sequenced in a study of response to subunit inactivated influenza vaccine. TCRdb re-derived calls from the RT-PCR reads in MiXCR, one entry per CDR3 protein. The table includes around 540,000 distinct CDR3 sequences, about 10% detected once. This material consisted of PBMCs from blood, taken on the day of vaccination. The receptor set was obtained from a man aged 50-59 years who received an inactivated influenza vaccine.

This clonotype was recorded a few times. The CDR3 DNA reads as TGCAGTGCTAGAACGGGGCGACTTAATGAAAAACTGTTTTTT. It specifies CSARTGRLNEKLFF. The chain combines TRBV20-1 with TRBJ1-4, with a tentative D call TRBD1 (5 bases). The germline V gene has CDR1 DFQATT and CDR2 SNEGSKA (reference sequence). The germline V and J ends were trimmed by 2 bases and 4 bases, with 11 bases remaining between them. The length of the CDR3 is 14 residues.

The chain joins TRBV7-2 to TRBJ1-3; D is possibly TRBD1 (5 bases). The CDR3 loop spans 14 amino acids. The V end lost 8 bases, the J end lost 0 bases, and 11 bases lay between the germline ends. The V gene's germline CDR1 is SGHTA and CDR2 FQGNSA. CDR3 loop: CASSRQSSGNTIYF. CDR3 nucleotides: TGTGCCAGCTCGAGACAGAGCTCTGGAAACACCATATATTTT.